The 25 T cell receptor beta chains presented below share a single source sample, sequenced in a study of OX40 agonist ivuxolimab in advanced cancers. Profiled with immunoSEQ multiplex PCR; TCRdb holds only in-frame clones, not every one. The sample holds 50,000 to 65,000 clones; 80% to 95% are singletons and the top ten take 13%. The source was CD4+ or CD8+ T cells sorted from blood, collected in a trial of the OX40 agonist ivuxolimab. All receptors come from an adult with an advanced solid tumor such as melanoma, head and neck, liver or kidney cancer.

The gene calls are TRBV9 and TRBJ1-4, with D possibly TRBD1 on 5 matching bases. In germline, CDR1 is SGDLS, CDR2 YYNGEE. V lost 4 bases and J 6 bases, leaving 7 bases between the germline ends. CDR3 length equals 12 residues. DNA of the CDR3: TGTGCCAGCAGCTCCAGGGATGAAAAACTGTTTTTT. This codes for CASSSRDEKLFF. The complete variable domain, with remaining parts taken from reference TRBV9 and TRBJ1-4, reads DSGVTQTPKHLITATGQRVTLRCSPRSGDLSVYWYQQSLDQGLQFLIQYYNGEERAKGNILERFSAQQFPDLHSELNLSSLELGDSALYFCASSSRDEKLFFGSGTQLSVL.

This chain links TRBV7-6 with TRBJ2-7; TRBD1 aligns across 9 bases. The CDR3 is 16 amino acids. After removal of 0 bases from V and 2 bases from J, the junction contained 5 bases not matched to a gene. Germline V gene data show CDR1 as SGHVS and CDR2 as FNYEAQ. The CDR3 DNA sequence: TGTGCCAGCAGCTTAGCGAACAGGGGGCTCCCCTACGAGCAGTACTTC. It translates to CASSLANRGLPYEQYF.

The genes are TRBV27 and TRBJ2-7, with D hard to call. The CDR3 contains 14 residues. Germline V gene sequence: CDR1 MNHEY, CDR2 SMNVEV (reference sequence). V lost 5 bases and J 5 bases, leaving 16 bases between the germline ends. CDR3 DNA: TGTGCCAGCAGTCCTATATTCCCCACCGACGAGCAGTACTTC. Amino acids: CASSPIFPTDEQYF.

The chain links TRBV2 to TRBJ1-5; D is undetermined. V was clipped by 3 bases and J by 5 bases, with 5 bases between them. This CDR3 comprises 12 residues. Germline loops: CDR1 SNHLY, CDR2 FYNNEI. The DNA of the CDR3 is TGTGCCAGCAGTGATTGGGATCAGCCCCAGCATTTT. This translates into CASSDWDQPQHF.

The rearrangement links TRBV7-2 to TRBJ2-5; 11 bases are a match to TRBD2. The junction had 9 bases not matched to a gene; V was cut back by 5 bases and J by 4 bases. CDR3 length equals 16 residues. Germline V lookup: CDR1 SGHTA, CDR2 FQGNSA. The CDR3 DNA follows: TGTGCCAGCAGCGAAACTAGCGGGAGTGTAGTAGAGACCCAGTACTTC. Its translation: CASSETSGSVVETQYF.

The chain joins TRBV5-1 to TRBJ1-1; D gene unclear. Germline-derived CDR1 and CDR2 are SGHRS and YFSETQ. The CDR3 sequence is 14 residues long. With 7 bases removed from V and 4 bases from J, the gap between germline ends came to 17 bases. CDR3 loop: CASGELNPSTEAFF. Here the CDR3 DNA reads TGCGCCAGCGGTGAACTCAATCCTAGCACTGAAGCTTTCTTT.

The rearrangement links TRBV19 to TRBJ2-7; D call uncertain. This CDR3 has 14 residues. V was pared by 3 bases and J by 3 bases, with 12 bases between. Germline assignment: CDR1 LNHDA and CDR2 SQIVND (reference sequence). The CDR3 nucleotides are TGTGCCAGTAGTATTTCAGGAATTTTCTACGAGCAGTACTTC. It is translated as CASSISGIFYEQYF. Together with reference TRBV19 and TRBJ2-7, the CDR3 gives the full variable domain: DGGITQSPKYLFRKEGQNVTLSCEQNLNHDAMYWYRQDPGQGLRLIYYSQIVNDFQKGDIAEGYSVSREKKESFPLTVTSAQKNPTAFYLCASSISGIFYEQYFGPGTRLTVT.

The chain employs TRBV2 and TRBJ2-7, with 9 bases that match TRBD1. The V gene end was trimmed by 7 bases and the J gene end by 8 bases; junction bases not matched to a gene: 15. Germline V lookup: CDR1 SNHLY, CDR2 FYNNEI. The length of the CDR3 is 15 residues. CDR3 in amino acids: CASKFLRDRAPKQYF. The CDR3 nucleotides are TGTGCCAGCAAATTCCTCCGGGACAGGGCTCCCAAGCAGTACTTC.

This clone was recorded a few times. The rearrangement uses TRBV19 and TRBJ1-1; TRBD1 might be the D (5 bases). V was trimmed by 3 bases and J by 3 bases, leaving 11 bases between them. Germline CDR1 is LNHDA and CDR2 is SQIVND (reference sequence). The CDR3 contains 14 residues. CDR3 region: CASSMGLRYTEAFF. The CDR3 DNA sequence: TGTGCCAGTAGTATGGGGCTGCGATACACTGAAGCTTTCTTT.

This chain joins TRBV5-4 and TRBJ1-6; a possible D gene is TRBD1 (5 bases). The CDR3 consists of 15 residues. Germline V gene data show CDR1 as SGHNT and CDR2 as YYREEE (reference sequence). Trimming stripped 4 bases from V and 8 bases from J, with 16 bases between. Here the CDR3 DNA reads TGTGCCAGCAGCCCGTTGTCAGGGAGGGATTCACCCCTCCACTTT. Translated: CASSPLSGRDSPLHF.

The rearrangement uses TRBV4-1 and TRBJ1-3; D remains unclear. Per germline, CDR1 MGHRA and CDR2 YSYEKL. Trimming took 3 bases from V and 0 from J, leaving 18 bases between them. CDR3 size: 18 residues. The CDR3 DNA reads as TGCGCCAGCAGCCAGAGTGGTCCGGTTACTTACTCTGGAAACACCATATATTTT. Its protein product is CASSQSGPVTYSGNTIYF.

The gene calls are TRBV4-3 and TRBJ1-4; tentative D call: TRBD1 (5 bases). V was pared by 0 bases and J by 5 bases, with 13 bases between. Looked up from germline, CDR1 is LGHNA and CDR2 is YSLEER. The CDR3 consists of 16 residues. CDR3: CASSQDHVTANEKLFF. CDR3 DNA: TGCGCCAGCAGCCAAGATCATGTGACAGCAAATGAAAAACTGTTTTTT.

The chain employs TRBV11-2 and TRBJ1-1; D ambiguous. Trimming took 0 bases from V and 7 from J, leaving 9 bases between them. Germline loops: CDR1 SGHAT, CDR2 FQNNGV. This CDR3 comprises 13 residues. The CDR3 DNA sequence: TGTGCCAGCAGCTTAGATCCGGGGAGTGAAGCTTTCTTT. Translating it yields CASSLDPGSEAFF. Drawing the rest from reference TRBV11-2 and TRBJ1-1, the complete variable domain is EAGVAQSPRYKIIEKRQSVAFWCNPISGHATLYWYQQILGQGPKLLIQFQNNGVVDDSQLPKDRFSAERLKGVDSTLKIQPAKLEDSAVYLCASSLDPGSEAFFGQGTRLTVV.

This sequence joins TRBV7-9 and TRBJ1-3, with D possibly being TRBD1 (5 bases). Trimming took off 1 base at V and 0 bases at J, with 10 bases between the two ends. Germline values: CDR1 SEHNR, CDR2 FQNEAQ (reference sequence). CDR3 size: 16 residues. CDR3 in DNA: TGTGCCAGCAGCTTAGTAGTCGGGGGCTCTGGAAACACCATATATTTT. Translation gives CASSLVVGGSGNTIYF.

V gene TRBV13 combines with J gene TRBJ2-1; D call uncertain. The V gene lost 2 bases and the J gene lost 0 bases, with 11 bases spanning the gap. The CDR3 spans 16 residues. Germline-derived CDR1 and CDR2 are PRHDT and FYEKMQ (reference sequence). The CDR3 protein is CASSLQSDSSYNEQFF. Written as DNA, the CDR3 is TGTGCCAGCAGCTTACAAAGCGACTCCTCCTACAATGAGCAGTTCTTC.

The rearrangement links TRBV27 to TRBJ2-5; possible D gene TRBD2, 5 bases. The J call is doubtful: the DNA matches TRBJ2-7 better. Germline V gives CDR1 MNHEY, CDR2 SMNVEV (reference sequence). The CDR3 is 14 amino acids. CDR3 loop: CASSLSGEYYEQYF. CDR3 bases: TGTGCCAGCAGTTTAAGTGGGGAGTACTACGAGCAGTACTTC.

The CDR3 nucleotides are TGTGCCAGTAGTATAAAGGAAAACTACGAGCAGTACTTC. Translation: CASSIKENYEQYF. The genes are TRBV19 and TRBJ2-7, with D unclear. Looked up from germline, CDR1 is LNHDA and CDR2 is SQIVND (reference sequence). The germline V and J ends were trimmed by 2 bases and 3 bases, with 8 bases remaining between them. This CDR3 is built from 13 residues.

The J gene is TRBJ2-1, the V gene TRBV29-1; 9 bases are shared with TRBD2. The CDR3 is made up of 15 amino acids. Germline V gives CDR1 SQVTM, CDR2 ANQGSEA. CDR3 coding DNA: TGCAGTCTCCGAGGGGCTAGCGGGACGTACAATGAGCAGTTCTTC. Protein sequence: CSLRGASGTYNEQFF.

V and J are TRBV28 and TRBJ2-7; D unclear. The germline V and J ends were trimmed by 7 bases and 0 bases, with 10 bases remaining between them. Germline CDR1 reads MDHEN; CDR2 reads SYDVKM. CDR3 length equals 13 residues. The CDR3 DNA reads TGTGCCAGCACGGGCCAGTTCTCCTACGAGCAGTACTTC. This encodes CASTGQFSYEQYF.

The chain joins TRBV29-1 to TRBJ1-1; 9 positions match TRBD1. V dropped 4 bases and J dropped 4; count of bases not matched to a gene: 16. The CDR3 is made up of 17 amino acids. CDR1 is SQVTM and CDR2 is ANQGSEA in the germline V gene. Here the CDR3 reads CSVVGRDRASRGTEAFF. CDR3 coding DNA: TGCAGCGTTGTCGGTCGGGACAGGGCCTCCCGGGGCACTGAAGCTTTCTTT.

V usage is TRBV29-1 and J usage is TRBJ1-2; unclear D gene. The CDR3 length is 13 residues. Trimming pared 2 bases from V and 3 bases from J, leaving 10 bases between. In germline, CDR1 is SQVTM, CDR2 ANQGSEA. CDR3 loop: CSVEQAGHYGYTF. The CDR3 nucleotides are TGCAGCGTTGAACAGGCAGGTCACTATGGCTACACCTTC.

This clone was picked up a small number of times. This chain links TRBV9 with TRBJ1-1; no clear D gene. With 4 bases removed from V and 5 bases from J, the gap between germline ends came to 15 bases. CDR1 is SGDLS and CDR2 is YYNGEE in the germline V gene. This CDR3 contains 14 residues. The CDR3 DNA reads TGTGCCAGCAGCCAGGACGCAGGAGGGACTGAAGCTTTCTTT. This translates into CASSQDAGGTEAFF.

This chain joins TRBV5-1 and TRBJ2-7; a possible D gene is TRBD2 (5 bases). The V gene lost 4 bases and the J gene lost 5 bases, with 13 bases spanning the gap. Germline V gives CDR1 SGHRS, CDR2 YFSETQ. CDR3 length equals 13 residues. The CDR3 region has the DNA TGCGCCAGCAGCCAACTATCGAGGGACGAGCAGTACTTC. Amino acids: CASSQLSRDEQYF.

This clone was recorded only once. The J gene is TRBJ2-7, the V gene TRBV5-6, with 9 bases fitting TRBD2. J was trimmed by 7 bases and V by 0 bases; bases with no gene match: 5. The germline CDR1 and CDR2 sequences are SGHDT and YYEEEE. CDR3 length: 14 amino acids. The CDR3 DNA reads TGTGCCAGCAGCTTGGGGCTAGCGGGGCTAGAGCAGTACTTC. It is translated as CASSLGLAGLEQYF.

The chain carries TRBV5-6 and TRBJ2-1; possibly TRBD2 for D (5 bases). The germline V gene has CDR1 SGHDT and CDR2 YYEEEE. The V end was cut by 6 bases, the J end by 13 bases, with 14 bases between. There are 11 residues in the CDR3. CDR3 DNA: TGTGCCAGCATCAACGGGGTCTACCAGTTCTTC. It is translated as CASINGVYQFF.